These 2 T cell receptor beta chains came from one sample sequenced in a study of blood T cell repertoires in COVID-19. The protocol was immunoSEQ multiplex PCR, while the TCRdb copy is restricted to in-frame clones and leaves out a portion. The table records approximately 240,000 clones, approximately 91% of them present only once. Sequenced material: peripheral blood. These receptors were taken from a woman aged 40 to 50 who had recovered from COVID-19.

The chain recombines TRBV9 with TRBJ2-1; 10 bases are shared with TRBD2. The germline gives CDR1 SGDLS, CDR2 YYNGEE. V gave up 4 bases and J gave up 9 bases; unmatched junction bases: 10. There are 15 residues in the CDR3. Written as DNA, the CDR3 is TGTGCCAGCAGCCCAAATCTAGCGGGAGTTGGTGAGCAGTTCTTC. It is translated as CASSPNLAGVGEQFF. Supplemented by reference TRBV9 and TRBJ2-1, the full variable domain reads DSGVTQTPKHLITATGQRVTLRCSPRSGDLSVYWYQQSLDQGLQFLIQYYNGEERAKGNILERFSAQQFPDLHSELNLSSLELGDSALYFCASSPNLAGVGEQFFGPGTRLTVL.

V is TRBV6-5 and J is TRBJ1-3; D possibly corresponds to TRBD1 (6 bases). V was trimmed by 4 bases and J by 0 bases, leaving 10 bases between them. The CDR3 extends over 15 amino acids. Germline CDR1 reads MNHEY; CDR2 reads SVGAGI. The CDR3 region is CASSSTGSSGNTIYF. As DNA, the CDR3 is TGTGCCAGCAGTTCCACAGGGAGCTCTGGAAACACCATATATTTT.